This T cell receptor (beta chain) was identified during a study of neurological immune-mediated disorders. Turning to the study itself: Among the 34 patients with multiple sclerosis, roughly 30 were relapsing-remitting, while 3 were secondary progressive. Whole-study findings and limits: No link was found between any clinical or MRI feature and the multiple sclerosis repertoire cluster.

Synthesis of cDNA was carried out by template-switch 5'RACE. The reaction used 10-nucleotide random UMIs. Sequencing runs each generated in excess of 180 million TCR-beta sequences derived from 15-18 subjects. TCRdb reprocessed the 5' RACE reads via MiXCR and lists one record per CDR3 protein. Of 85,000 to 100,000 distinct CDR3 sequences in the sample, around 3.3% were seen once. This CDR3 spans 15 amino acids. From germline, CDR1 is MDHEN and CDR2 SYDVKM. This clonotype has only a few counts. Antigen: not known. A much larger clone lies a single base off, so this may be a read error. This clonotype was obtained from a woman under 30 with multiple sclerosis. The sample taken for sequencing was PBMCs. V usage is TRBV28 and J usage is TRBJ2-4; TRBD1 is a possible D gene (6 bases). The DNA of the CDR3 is TGTGCCAGCAGTTTCCCACAGGGAGCCAAAAAAATTCAGTACTTC. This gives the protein CASSFPQGAKKIQYF.